This TCR beta chain appears in the sequencing data of a study of PD-1 blockade in classical Hodgkin lymphoma. For the study at large: On a schedule of every 2 weeks, patients received nivolumab 3 mg/kg intravenously.

The data were produced by immunoSEQ multiplex PCR, yet TCRdb's version contains in-frame clones alone and is incomplete. The table lists some 13,000 clones, 80% to 90% of them singletons. V was trimmed by 8 bases and J by 2 bases, leaving 18 bases between them. Germline-derived CDR1 and CDR2 are MDHEN and SYDVKM. CDR3 length: 15 amino acids. Points on this clone: Its matching antigen is unknown.

Findings and caveats of the study: Factors driving the repertoire differences, possibly disease activity or prior therapy, remain undefined. As was reported, newly diagnosed patients showed lower baseline TCR diversity than healthy donors did.

Regarding time point: cycle 4 day 1 (C4D1), after 6 weeks of nivolumab. There was relapse after autologous stem cell transplantation in every patient, and there was variation in brentuximab vedotin exposure. The sequencing here drew on peripheral blood mononuclear cells (PBMCs), taken before the fourth cycle of nivolumab. V is TRBV28 and J is TRBJ2-5, with D possibly being TRBD2 (5 bases). This TCR came from a human donor with classical Hodgkin lymphoma. CDR3 DNA: TGTGCCAGCCCCCCCCCGGCGGGCAGTCAAGAGACCCAGTACTTC. This encodes CASPPPAGSQETQYF.